A selection of T cell receptor beta chains follows, all from one sample in a study of blood T cells in healthy people across ages. TCRdb fed the 5' RACE reads into MiXCR, producing one record per CDR3 protein. The sample contains about 800,000 distinct CDR3 sequences, about 25% of which appear only once. This sample also appeared in a second study, on T cells of mothers and their children.

The sample consisted of blood. These receptors were taken from a boy between 10 and 17 years old in good health. Each CDR3 is given with its conserved first and last residue. D genes are given only for firm matches. Rows give clone size only sometimes, using once, few, many, or a class for an expanded clone.

v_gene	abundance	d_gene	j_gene	CDR3nt	CDR3aa
TRBV28	.	.	TRBJ2-3	TGTGCCAGCAGTTTAGGGCAGGTTAGCACAGATACGCAGTATTTT	CASSLGQVSTDTQYF
TRBV20-1	many	.	TRBJ1-3	TGCAGTGCCCTGCCAGGCGGGGCGGCCGGAAACACCATATATTTT	CSALPGGAAGNTIYF
TRBV6-2/TRBV6-3	.	TRBD1	TRBJ2-3	TGTGCCAGTTCACAGGGGTTGCCGGGCACAGATACGCAGTATTTT	CASSQGLPGTDTQYF
TRBV30	.	.	TRBJ2-7	TGTGCCTGGAGTGTACTCTATTCCCCACCCTACGAGCAGTACTTC	CAWSVLYSPPYEQYF
TRBV5-1	.	TRBD1	TRBJ2-7	TGCGCCAGCAGCTGGGACAGCTCCACCTACGAGCAGTACTTC	CASSWDSSTYEQYF
TRBV4-2	few	.	TRBJ2-7	TGTGCCAGCAGCCAAGGTCCAGGGGCATTGGGTGAGCAGTACTTC	CASSQGPGALGEQYF
TRBV28	.	TRBD1	TRBJ1-2	TGTGCCAGCAGTCGGACAGGGGTCCGTGGGTGGGGCTACACCTTC	CASSRTGVRGWGYTF
TRBV7-9	.	.	TRBJ2-7	TGTGCCAGCAGCTTTTCGGAAACCTCCTACGAGCAGTACTTC	CASSFSETSYEQYF
TRBV28	.	.	TRBJ2-7	TGTGCCAGCAGTTTAATCGGCGGGGCGCGCTACGAGCAGTACTTC	CASSLIGGARYEQYF
TRBV11-2	.	.	TRBJ2-7	TGTGCCAGCACGGCGCGGCCGGGATCTGAAACCGAGCAGTACTTC	CASTARPGSETEQYF
TRBV6-2/TRBV6-3	.	TRBD2	TRBJ2-7	TGTGCCAGTGGGACTAGCAGCTCCTACGAGCAGTACTTC	CASGTSSSYEQYF
TRBV29-1	.	.	TRBJ1-1	TGCAGCGTTGAATCCGGGGCTGAAGCTTTCTTT	CSVESGAEAFF
TRBV20-1	.	.	TRBJ2-5	TGCAGTGCTAGAGATAAAGGGGTCAGAGGATTGGAGGCCCAGTACTTC	CSARDKGVRGLEAQYF
TRBV27	few	TRBD1	TRBJ2-7	TGTGCCACGCACTCCGGGACAGGGTCGGACGAGCAGTACTTC	CATHSGTGSDEQYF
TRBV20-1	.	TRBD2	TRBJ2-5	TGCAGTGCTAGGGAACTAGCGGGGGACCAAGAGACCCAGTACTTC	CSARELAGDQETQYF
TRBV3-1	.	.	TRBJ2-7	TGTGCCAGCAGCCAAGATTCTAAGAGGGCCGAGCAGTACTTC	CASSQDSKRAEQYF
TRBV5-4	few	TRBD2	TRBJ2-7	TGTGCCAGCAGCTGGGACCCTAGCGGGCGGTCCTACGAGCAGTACTTC	CASSWDPSGRSYEQYF
TRBV6-2/TRBV6-3	few	.	TRBJ2-1	TGTGCCAGCTGCGAGCACAATGAGCAGTTCTTC	CASCEHNEQFF
TRBV29-1	.	TRBD1	TRBJ2-7	TGCAGCGTTGAAGATCCCGTCGCAGGGGGCGAATACGAGCAGTACTTC	CSVEDPVAGGEYEQYF
TRBV4-3	many	.	TRBJ2-5	TGCGCCAGCAGCCAAGGGGGCGGGCGGTGGACAGCAGAGACCCAGTACTTC	CASSQGGGRWTAETQYF
TRBV10-3	once	TRBD1	TRBJ2-7	TGTGCCATCAGTGAGTCTCAACAGGGGGGCTCCTACGAGCAGTACTTC	CAISESQQGGSYEQYF
TRBV28	.	.	TRBJ2-3	TGTGCCAGCACCGTGGACACATATACGCAGTATTTT	CASTVDTYTQYF
TRBV12-5	few	TRBD1	TRBJ2-5	TGTGCTAGTGGTCCGGGGACAGAGCAAGAGACCCAGTACTTC	CASGPGTEQETQYF
TRBV27	few	.	TRBJ2-4	TGTGCCAGCAGTCCAGATTTGGCTAGAACAGCCAAAAACATTCAGTACTTC	CASSPDLARTAKNIQYF
TRBV5-1	.	.	TRBJ2-3	TGCGCCAGCAGGACAGCCTCTAGCACAGATACGCAGTATTTT	CASRTASSTDTQYF
TRBV15	.	.	TRBJ2-1	TGTGCCACCAGCAGAGTTGGGAGAGGTTTTGATGAGCAGTTCTTC	CATSRVGRGFDEQFF
TRBV28	few	.	TRBJ1-5	TGTGCCAGCAGTCAGGCCCGGTCTAGCAATCAGCCCCAGCATTTT	CASSQARSSNQPQHF
TRBV29-1	few	TRBD1	TRBJ2-1	TGCAGCGCAACCGGGACAGGGTACCATGAGCAGTTCTTC	CSATGTGYHEQFF
TRBV4-3	.	.	TRBJ2-5	TGCGCCAGCAGCCCTAATAGCGTAGGGCCCTACGTGCAGTACTTC	CASSPNSVGPYVQYF
TRBV27	many	.	TRBJ2-2	TGTGCCAGCAGTTGGATAGGCGGGGAGCTGTTTTTT	CASSWIGGELFF
TRBV20-1	few	.	TRBJ1-1	TGCAGTGCCGATTCGCAGCGAGAGCAGGAGGAAGCTTTCTTT	CSADSQREQEEAFF
TRBV14	.	TRBD1	TRBJ2-3	TGTGCCAGCAGCAGACAGGGTCTTACGCAGTATTTT	CASSRQGLTQYF
TRBV3-1	.	.	TRBJ2-7	TGTGCCAGCAGCCAAGCTTCAGGGCCTACCTACGAGCAGTACTTC	CASSQASGPTYEQYF
TRBV20-1	few	TRBD2	TRBJ2-5	TGCAGTGCTAGTAGGGCTAGCGGGAGCTCGGAGACCCAGTACTTC	CSASRASGSSETQYF
TRBV11-1	few	.	TRBJ2-1	TGTGCCAGCAGCTTAACCAGGGACGGCTCCTACAATGAGCAGTTCTTC	CASSLTRDGSYNEQFF
TRBV2	.	TRBD1	TRBJ1-1	TGTGCCAGCGTAGGGACAGGGGGCGTAATCACTGAAGCTTTCTTT	CASVGTGGVITEAFF
TRBV20-1	.	.	TRBJ2-1	TGCAGTGCTCGCGGGGGCTTTCGACGGGACAGCTCCAATGAGCAGTTCTTC	CSARGGFRRDSSNEQFF
TRBV9	few	.	TRBJ2-3	TGTGCCAGCAGCGTAGATGTGCATACGCAGTATTTT	CASSVDVHTQYF
TRBV10-3	few	.	TRBJ2-7	TGTGCCATCAGTAACGGACAGTACGAGCAGTACTTC	CAISNGQYEQYF
TRBV7-3	.	.	TRBJ1-2	TGTGCCAGCAGCTTAACGGGAAGGGGTGACTATGGCTACACCTTC	CASSLTGRGDYGYTF
TRBV20-1	few	.	TRBJ2-1	TGCAGTGCTGGTCCCCCGGGTCCGCGCAGGGATGAGCAGTTCTTC	CSAGPPGPRRDEQFF
TRBV5-1	.	.	TRBJ1-4	TGCGCCAGCAGCGGAGGAGGCTCAGAGGTGTTTTTT	CASSGGGSEVFF
TRBV29-1	.	TRBD2	TRBJ2-1	TGCAGCGTTGGAACCCCTAGCGGGAGAAGGAAAAATGAGCAGTTCTTC	CSVGTPSGRRKNEQFF
TRBV20-1	.	.	TRBJ1-4	TGCAGTGCTAGTTCCCCAAGGGGGGATGAAAAACTGTTTTTT	CSASSPRGDEKLFF
TRBV4-1	.	TRBD2	TRBJ2-7	TGCGCCAGCAGCCAAGACCCGGGGGGGGTTTACGAGCAGTACTTC	CASSQDPGGVYEQYF
TRBV11-2	.	.	TRBJ2-7	TGTGCCAGCAGCCCCCCCCCAGGGCTGTTAGTGGGCGACGAGCAGTCCTTC	CASSPPPGLLVGDEQSF
TRBV28	.	.	TRBJ2-1	TGTGCCAGCACTGACCCGGGGCAGGGGGGTTTCGGGGGAGCAAAACTCAATGAGCAGTTCTTC	CASTDPGQGGFGGAKLNEQFF
TRBV29-1	.	.	TRBJ1-1	TGCAGCGGAGGACAACCCAACACTGAAGCTTTCTTT	CSGGQPNTEAFF
TRBV10-3	.	TRBD2	TRBJ2-5	TGTGCCATCAGTGACGAGACTAGCGGGGGGGCAGGAGAGACCCAGTACTTC	CAISDETSGGAGETQYF
TRBV5-5	few	TRBD2	TRBJ2-5	TGTGCCAGCAGCCCCAGCGGGAGGGCCGTCGAGACCCAGTACTTC	CASSPSGRAVETQYF
TRBV7-2	.	.	TRBJ2-3	.	CASSSFGGGAPDTQCF
TRBV7-9	few	TRBD2	TRBJ2-1	TGTGCCAGCAGCCATACTAGCGGGGTTAGCTCCTACAATGAGCAGTTCTTC	CASSHTSGVSSYNEQFF
TRBV7-9	.	.	TRBJ1-4	TGTGCCAGCAGCCCCCGGACGGAGGATAATGAAAAACTGTTTTTT	CASSPRTEDNEKLFF
TRBV5-1	.	.	TRBJ2-5	TGCGCCAGCAGCCAACAGGGATTTCAAGAGACCCAGTACTTC	CASSQQGFQETQYF
TRBV4-3	few	.	TRBJ1-6	TGCGCCAGCAGCCAAGAGGGGTCACCCCTCCACTTT	CASSQEGSPLHF